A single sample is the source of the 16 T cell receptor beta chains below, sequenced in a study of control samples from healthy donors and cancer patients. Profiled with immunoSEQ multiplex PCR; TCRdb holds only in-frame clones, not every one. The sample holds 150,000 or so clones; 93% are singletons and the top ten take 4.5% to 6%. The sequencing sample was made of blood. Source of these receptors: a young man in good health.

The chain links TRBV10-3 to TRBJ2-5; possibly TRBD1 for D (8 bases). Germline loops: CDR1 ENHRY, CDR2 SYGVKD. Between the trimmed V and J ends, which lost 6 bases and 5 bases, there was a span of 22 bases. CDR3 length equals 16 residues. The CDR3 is CAIRSGQGGTWETQYF. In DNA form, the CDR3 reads TGTGCCATCAGATCAGGACAGGGAGGGACATGGGAGACCCAGTACTTC.

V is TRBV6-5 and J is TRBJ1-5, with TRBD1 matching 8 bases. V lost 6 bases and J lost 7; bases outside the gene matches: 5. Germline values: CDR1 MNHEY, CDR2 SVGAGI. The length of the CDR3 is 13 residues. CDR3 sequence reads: CASSRTGKQPQHF. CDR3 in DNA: TGTGCCAGCAGCAGGACAGGGAAGCAGCCCCAGCATTTT.

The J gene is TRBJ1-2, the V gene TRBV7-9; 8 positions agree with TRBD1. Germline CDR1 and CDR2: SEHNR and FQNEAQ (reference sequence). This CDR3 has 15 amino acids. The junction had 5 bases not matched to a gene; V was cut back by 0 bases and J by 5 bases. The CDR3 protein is CASSLAVGQGYGYTF. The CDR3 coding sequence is TGTGCCAGCAGCTTAGCCGTAGGACAGGGTTATGGCTACACCTTC.

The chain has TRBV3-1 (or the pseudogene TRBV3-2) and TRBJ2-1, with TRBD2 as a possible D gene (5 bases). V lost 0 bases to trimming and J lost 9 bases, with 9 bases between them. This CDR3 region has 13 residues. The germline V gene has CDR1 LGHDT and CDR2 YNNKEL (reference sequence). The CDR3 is CASSQDVRGEQFF. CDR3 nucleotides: TGTGCCAGCAGCCAAGATGTACGGGGTGAGCAGTTCTTC.

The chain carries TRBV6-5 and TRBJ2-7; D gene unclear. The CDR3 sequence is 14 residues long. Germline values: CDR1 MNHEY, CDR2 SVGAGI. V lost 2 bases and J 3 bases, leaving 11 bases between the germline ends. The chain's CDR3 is CASSYGRSLYEQYF. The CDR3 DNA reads TGTGCCAGCAGTTACGGGCGGTCCCTCTACGAGCAGTACTTC.

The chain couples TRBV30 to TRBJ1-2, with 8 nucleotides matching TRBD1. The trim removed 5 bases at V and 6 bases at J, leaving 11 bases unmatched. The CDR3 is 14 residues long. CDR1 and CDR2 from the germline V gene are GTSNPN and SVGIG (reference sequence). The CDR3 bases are TGTGCCTGGGACCACGGACAGGGTTCGGATGGCTACACCTTC. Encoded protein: CAWDHGQGSDGYTF.

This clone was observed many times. The CDR3 DNA reads TGTGCCAGCAGCTTGCCAGGGATGCCACCCCTCCACTTT. Translating it yields CASSLPGMPPLHF. V usage is TRBV5-8 and J usage is TRBJ1-6; D is possibly TRBD1 (5 bases). This CDR3 region has 13 residues. V shed 1 base and J shed 11 bases, with 10 bases lying between them. CDR1 SGHTS and CDR2 YDEGEE come from the germline V gene.

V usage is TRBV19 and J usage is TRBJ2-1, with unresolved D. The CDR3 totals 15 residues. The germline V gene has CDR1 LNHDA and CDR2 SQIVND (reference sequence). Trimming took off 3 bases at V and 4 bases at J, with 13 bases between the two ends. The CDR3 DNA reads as TGTGCCAGTAGTATTGGCCAAACCCATTACAATGAGCAGTTCTTC. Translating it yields CASSIGQTHYNEQFF.

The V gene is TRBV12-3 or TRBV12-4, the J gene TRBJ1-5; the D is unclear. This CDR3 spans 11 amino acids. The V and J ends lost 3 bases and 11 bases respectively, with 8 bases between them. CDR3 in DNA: TGTGCCAGCAGTTTCGATTTGGCCCAGCATTTT. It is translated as CASSFDLAQHF.

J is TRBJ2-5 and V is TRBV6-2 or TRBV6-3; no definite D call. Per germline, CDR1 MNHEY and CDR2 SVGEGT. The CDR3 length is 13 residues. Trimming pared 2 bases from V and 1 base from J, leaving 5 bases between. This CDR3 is CASSYSPQETQYF. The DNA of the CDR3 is TGTGCCAGCAGTTACAGCCCCCAAGAGACCCAGTACTTC.

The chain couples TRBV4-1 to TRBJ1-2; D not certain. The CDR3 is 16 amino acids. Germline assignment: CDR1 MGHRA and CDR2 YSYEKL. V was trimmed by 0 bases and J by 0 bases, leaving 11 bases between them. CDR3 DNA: TGCGCCAGCAGCCAAGATACTCGGGTGGCTAACTATGGCTACACCTTC. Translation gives CASSQDTRVANYGYTF.

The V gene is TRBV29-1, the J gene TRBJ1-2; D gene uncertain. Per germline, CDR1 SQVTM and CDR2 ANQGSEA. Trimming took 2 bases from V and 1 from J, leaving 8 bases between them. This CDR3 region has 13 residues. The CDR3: CSVEFPDNYGYTF. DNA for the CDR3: TGCAGCGTTGAATTTCCGGATAACTATGGCTACACCTTC.

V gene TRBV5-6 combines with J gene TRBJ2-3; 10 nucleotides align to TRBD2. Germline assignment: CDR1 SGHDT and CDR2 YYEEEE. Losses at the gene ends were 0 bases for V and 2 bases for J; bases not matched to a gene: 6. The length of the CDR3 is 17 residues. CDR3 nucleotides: TGTGCCAGCAGCTTGGGGGTTCTAGCGGGAGACACAGATACGCAGTATTTT. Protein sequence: CASSLGVLAGDTDTQYF.

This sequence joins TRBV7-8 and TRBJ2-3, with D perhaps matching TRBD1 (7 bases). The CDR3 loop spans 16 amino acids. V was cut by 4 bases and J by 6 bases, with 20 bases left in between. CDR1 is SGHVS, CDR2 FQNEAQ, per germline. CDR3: CASSSRQGGDGDTQYF. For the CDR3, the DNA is TGTGCCAGCAGCTCCCGACAGGGCGGGGATGGGGATACGCAGTATTTT.

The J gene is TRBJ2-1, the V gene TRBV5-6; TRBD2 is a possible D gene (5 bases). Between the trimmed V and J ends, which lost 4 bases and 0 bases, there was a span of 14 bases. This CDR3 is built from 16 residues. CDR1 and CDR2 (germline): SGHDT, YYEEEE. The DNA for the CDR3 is TGTGCCAGCAGCCCTGACGGGGTAACCTCCTACAATGAGCAGTTCTTC. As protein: CASSPDGVTSYNEQFF.

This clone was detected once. The CDR3 region is CASSTGPQHF. CDR3 bases: TGTGCCAGCAGCACAGGGCCCCAGCATTTT. This chain connects TRBV21-1 to TRBJ1-5; the D segment call TRBD1 is taken from the table without a DNA check. TRBV21-1 is reported as a pseudogene. This CDR3 has 10 amino acids.